This record covers a single T cell receptor (beta chain). The time point was: pre-sensitization, week 0. This sample's treatment: therapeutic diphenylcyclopropenone sensitization with weekly scalp DPC. The study enrolled 18 to 70-year-old alopecia patients suitable for DPC. TCRdb itself ran the RACE reads through MiXCR, one entry per CDR3 protein. The sample consists of some 98,000 distinct CDR3 sequences, under 14% of them appearing once. The data were obtained in a study of human T cells and chemical hapten exposure. As for the study in general: Each patch test put 0.01% DPC on the upper back, and results were read at 6 days.

This CDR3 comprises 16 residues. V lost 4 bases, J lost 3 bases, and 6 bases stayed unmatched. Per germline, CDR1 MNHEY and CDR2 SVGEGT. The material sequenced was whole blood, taken in connection with sensitization to the hapten diphenylcyclopropenone (DPC). The TCR originated in a woman aged 55-70 years with alopecia areata. Some clones in this sample may be carry-over from other donors' samples. This rearrangement joins TRBV6-2 or TRBV6-3 to TRBJ2-2, with 9 bases aligning to TRBD1. CDR3: CASSSGQGRDTGELFF. In nucleotides, the CDR3 is TGTGCCAGCAGTTCGGGACAGGGTAGGGACACCGGGGAGCTGTTTTTT.